A single sample gave rise to the 5 T cell receptor beta chains below, sequenced in a study of T cell changes during pregnancy in multiple sclerosis. Produced via immunoSEQ multiplex PCR; TCRdb's table is partial and in-frame only. The table has fewer than 35,000 clones, 90% seen once. Sequences were derived from CD4+ T cells from peripheral blood mononuclear cells, sampled in the second trimester of pregnancy. The source of these receptors is a female donor in good health, enrolled as a control in a pregnancy study.

The sample holds a few counts of this clone. The chain carries TRBV7-8 and TRBJ1-5; maybe TRBD1 (5 bases). The CDR3 extends over 14 amino acids. V was cut by 5 bases and J by 3 bases, with 11 bases left in between. Germline CDR1 and CDR2: SGHVS and FQNEAQ. CDR3 DNA: TGTGCCAGCAGCCCCAGGGACTTCAATCAGCCCCAGCATTTT. Its protein product is CASSPRDFNQPQHF.

V gene TRBV6-5 combines with J gene TRBJ2-2, with a possible D match to TRBD1 (6 bases). Germline assignment: CDR1 MNHEY and CDR2 SVGAGI. The CDR3 length is 14 residues. Trimming took 5 bases from V and 3 from J, leaving 10 bases between them. Written as DNA, the CDR3 is TGTGCCAGCAGTCGACAGGTTTACACCGGGGAGCTGTTTTTT. Protein product: CASSRQVYTGELFF.

The chain has TRBV29-1 and TRBJ1-2, with D maybe TRBD1 (5 bases). CDR3 length: 12 residues. Trimming removed 7 bases at V and 9 bases at J, with 18 bases between. Germline V gene sequence: CDR1 SQVTM, CDR2 ANQGSEA. CDR3 in DNA: TGCAGCGGCGGGGACGGCGACCGGCGCTACACCTTC. Its protein is CSGGDGDRRYTF.

The V and J genes are TRBV19 and TRBJ2-1, with D possibly TRBD2 on 5 matching bases. Germline V gene data show CDR1 as LNHDA and CDR2 as SQIVND (reference sequence). Deletions cut 3 bases from V and 7 bases from J, with 10 bases between. The CDR3 spans 13 residues. DNA of the CDR3: TGTGCCAGTAGTATTAGCGCAGTAAATGAGCAGTTCTTC. Protein sequence: CASSISAVNEQFF.

The chain recombines TRBV30 with TRBJ2-3, with unresolved D. Trimming left V 3 bases short and J 4 bases short, with 5 bases between. Germline V CDR1 and CDR2: GTSNPN, SVGIG (reference sequence). CDR3 length: 11 residues. Here the CDR3 reads CAWSLADTQYF. DNA for the CDR3: TGTGCCTGGAGCCTTGCAGATACGCAGTATTTT.